Listed here are 25 T cell receptor beta chains from one sample, sequenced in a study of metastatic and nonmetastatic thyroid tumors. The entire patient cohort was treatment-naive prior to thyroid surgery. TCRdb re-called the PCR reads via MiXCR. The data contain about 40,000 clones, approximately 13% of them singletons. The sample comprised blood. The receptors were gathered from a female donor with papillary thyroid cancer or a benign thyroid nodule (not recorded which). Some clones in this sample may be carry-over from other donors' samples.

Many counts were recorded for this clone. J is TRBJ2-7 and V is TRBV19, with a possible D match to TRBD2 (6 bases). The germline V and J ends were trimmed by 4 bases and 0 bases, with 10 bases remaining between them. Per the germline V gene, CDR1 is LNHDA and CDR2 is SQIVND (reference sequence). There are 14 residues in the CDR3. The CDR3 bases are TGTGCCAGTAGTAGTAGCGGTAGCTCCTACGAGCAGTACTTC. This translates into CASSSSGSSYEQYF.

Remarks on this clone: Germline and junction disagree at one end, which may indicate a read error. The J gene is TRBJ1-2, the V gene TRBV12-3 or TRBV12-4; D may be TRBD1 (5 bases). CDR3 length: 12 amino acids. The CDR3 sequence: CASSGGNYGYRF. DNA of the CDR3: TGTGCCAGCAGCGGGGGAAACTATGGCTACAGGTTC.

This clone appeared many times. This chain links TRBV7-2 with TRBJ2-7; D is unresolved. CDR1 is SGHTA, CDR2 FQGNSA, per germline. With 1 base removed from V and 2 bases from J, the gap between germline ends came to 9 bases. The CDR3 is 14 residues long. The chain's CDR3 is CASSLVSETYEQYF. CDR3 nucleotide sequence: TGTGCCAGCAGCTTAGTGTCGGAAACCTACGAGCAGTACTTC.

The chain recombines TRBV6-1 with TRBJ2-3, with 7 positions matching TRBD1. V lost 3 bases to trimming and J lost 5 bases; unmatched junction nucleotides: 8. This CDR3 is built from 15 residues. The germline gives CDR1 MNHNS, CDR2 SASEGT. In DNA form, the CDR3 reads TGTGCCAGCAGTGACCTCCGGGACAGTCGAGATACGCAGTATTTT. Translating gives CASSDLRDSRDTQYF.

A few counts support this clone. This chain connects TRBV6-1 to TRBJ2-3; 8 bases map to TRBD2. CDR1 is MNHNS, CDR2 SASEGT, per germline. There are 14 residues in the CDR3. V lost 11 bases, J lost 4 bases, and 11 bases stayed unmatched. CDR3 nucleotide sequence: TGTGCCGGCCGGTTCGGGAGGGCCCCAGATACGCAGTATTTT. It specifies CAGRFGRAPDTQYF.

The table lists this clone with many counts. The chain has TRBV20-1 and TRBJ2-3; tentative D call: TRBD2 (5 bases). Germline V gives CDR1 DFQATT, CDR2 SNEGSKA (reference sequence). CDR3 length equals 18 residues. Trimming took 3 bases from V and 0 from J, leaving 22 bases between them. The CDR3 DNA sequence: TGCAGTGCTAGTACCGATGACGGACTGCCAGGTAGCACAGATACGCAGTATTTT. Amino acid sequence: CSASTDDGLPGSTDTQYF.

This clone occurred a few times. The chain employs TRBV4-1 and TRBJ2-5; TRBD2 matches 11 bases. Germline CDR1 reads MGHRA; CDR2 reads YSYEKL. The CDR3 length is 18 residues. The J segment lost 4 bases and the V segment lost 4 bases, leaving 14 bases of the junction unmatched. CDR3 nucleotide sequence: TGCGCCAGCAGCCTCCCCCTAGCGGGAGGTGAGGTCGGAGAGACCCAGTACTTC. This translates into CASSLPLAGGEVGETQYF.

The CDR3 bases are TGTGCCTGCTGGGGCGGGGTCCTGAGAGACTACACCTTC. It is translated as CACWGGVLRDYTF. The chain joins TRBV30 to TRBJ1-2; tentatively, D is TRBD1 (5 bases). The CDR3 contains 13 residues. V lost 6 bases, J lost 10 bases, and 21 bases lay in between. The germline V gene encodes CDR1 GTSNPN and CDR2 SVGIG (reference sequence).

In this sample, this clone turned up many times. The chain couples TRBV10-2 to TRBJ2-6; D is ambiguous. The length of the CDR3 is 16 residues. The germline CDR1 and CDR2 sequences are WSHSY and SAAADI. Trimming removed 5 bases from V and 4 bases from J, with 15 bases in between. This CDR3 reads CASSQTYITGANVLTF. CDR3 bases: TGCGCCAGCAGTCAGACCTATATTACAGGGGCCAACGTCCTGACTTTC.

This clone occurred a few times. The rearrangement joins TRBV12-3 or TRBV12-4 to TRBJ1-1; a weak D match, TRBD1 (5 bases). CDR3 length: 14 amino acids. With 2 bases removed from V and 7 bases from J, the gap between germline ends came to 14 bases. CDR3: CASSLSHRTGEAFF. CDR3 sequence (DNA): TGTGCCAGCAGTTTATCCCACAGGACTGGTGAAGCTTTCTTT.

This clone was seen more than once but under ten times. The rearrangement joins TRBV27 to TRBJ2-7; TRBD1 agrees at 8 bases. V was pared by 6 bases and J by 1 base, with 8 bases of the junction left unmatched. The CDR3 totals 15 residues. Germline V gives CDR1 MNHEY, CDR2 SMNVEV (reference sequence). The CDR3, as DNA: TGTGCCAGCAGGAAAATCCGGGACAGGTCCTACGAGCAGTACTTC. It codes for CASRKIRDRSYEQYF.

The rearrangement joins TRBV12-3 or TRBV12-4 to TRBJ2-6, with 10 bases aligning to TRBD2. This CDR3 is built from 17 residues. V lost 5 bases, J lost 1 base, and 5 bases stayed unmatched. In nucleotides, the CDR3 is TGTGCCAGCAGTCGACTAGCGGGCTCTTCTGGGGCCAACGTCCTGACTTTC. This sequence encodes CASSRLAGSSGANVLTF.

This clone was recorded many times. The genes are TRBV9 and TRBJ2-1; 11 nucleotides align to TRBD2. V lost 3 bases, J lost 11 bases, and 7 bases stayed unmatched. The CDR3 totals 14 residues. Germline V gene sequence: CDR1 SGDLS, CDR2 YYNGEE. The CDR3 loop is CASSEGLAELKQFF. The DNA of the CDR3 is TGTGCCAGCAGCGAGGGACTAGCGGAATTAAAGCAGTTCTTC.

V and J are TRBV5-1 and TRBJ2-1; TRBD1 matches at 9 bases. The CDR3 length is 15 residues. The V segment lost 4 bases and the J segment 10 bases; nucleotides outside the gene matches: 12. Germline V CDR1 and CDR2: SGHRS, YFSETQ. The CDR3 DNA follows: TGCGCCAGCAGCACATCCCGGGACAGGGTTGAAGAGCAGTTCTTC. This encodes CASSTSRDRVEEQFF.

The chain recombines TRBV19 with TRBJ2-1; 7 bases are a match to TRBD1. CDR1 and CDR2 (germline): LNHDA, SQIVND (reference sequence). This CDR3 has 15 residues. V lost 4 bases and J lost 4; bases outside the gene matches: 7. CDR3 sequence (DNA): TGTGCCAGTAGTAACCGGGACAGCATTTACAATGAGCAGTTCTTC. Translated, it gives CASSNRDSIYNEQFF.

The sample holds many counts of this clone. J is TRBJ2-1 and V is TRBV11-2, with TRBD2 matching over 7 bases. CDR1 is SGHAT and CDR2 is FQNNGV in the germline V gene. Germline trimming cut 5 bases from V and 2 bases from J; bases unmatched to any gene: 12. The CDR3 is 17 amino acids. This CDR3 is CASSPSFGRDPYNEQFF. DNA for the CDR3: TGTGCCAGCAGCCCCTCGTTTGGGAGGGACCCCTACAATGAGCAGTTCTTC.

This clone was counted ten times or more. The rearrangement uses TRBV10-1 and TRBJ2-2; possibly TRBD1 for D (5 bases). The CDR3 is 13 residues long. Germline-derived CDR1 and CDR2 are WNHNN and SYGVQD (reference sequence). Trimming took off 4 bases at V and 5 bases at J, with 8 bases between the two ends. CDR3 DNA: TGCGCCAGCAGTGTTTCAGGGACCGGGGAGCTGTTTTTT. Translated: CASSVSGTGELFF.

CDR3 sequence (DNA): TGTGCCAGATCGAACTCCGGGAGAACGGGCACTGAAGCTTTCTTT. It encodes CARSNSGRTGTEAFF. The chain links TRBV6-1 to TRBJ1-1; no reliable D call. The CDR3 has 15 residues. V was clipped by 9 bases and J by 4 bases, with 21 bases between them. Per germline, CDR1 MNHNS and CDR2 SASEGT.

The chain has TRBV6-2 or TRBV6-3 and TRBJ2-5; D is possibly TRBD1 or TRBD2 (5 bases each). This CDR3 contains 14 residues. Germline values: CDR1 MNHEY, CDR2 SVGEGT. Trimming left V 7 bases short and J 7 bases short, with 19 bases between. For the CDR3, the DNA is TGTGCCAGCACCCTCACCGGGACCTCAGGGACCCAGTACTTC. Its protein product is CASTLTGTSGTQYF.

In its sample, this clone was seen many times. The V and J genes are TRBV14 and TRBJ1-1; TRBD1 is a possible D gene (5 bases). V was trimmed by 3 bases and J by 5 bases, leaving 7 bases between them. This CDR3 has 12 residues. Germline CDR1 SGHDN, CDR2 FVKESK. The CDR3 sequence: CASSHGGTEAFF. In DNA, the CDR3 is TGTGCCAGCAGCCACGGGGGGACTGAAGCTTTCTTT.

In this sample, this clone turned up many times. The chain's CDR3 is CASGNSGTGDTQYF. The CDR3 bases are TGTGCTAGTGGTAATAGCGGGACAGGAGATACGCAGTATTTT. The V gene is TRBV12-5, the J gene TRBJ2-3, with D perhaps matching TRBD1 or TRBD2 (8 bases each). The CDR3 sequence is 14 residues long. Per germline, CDR1 LGHNT and CDR2 FRNRAP. Trimming pared 5 bases from V and 5 bases from J, leaving 14 bases between.

This clone occurred many times. The J gene is TRBJ1-1, the V gene TRBV5-1; TRBD1 is a possible D gene (5 bases). The CDR3 totals 13 residues. V was clipped by 4 bases and J by 5 bases, with 12 bases between them. In germline, CDR1 is SGHRS, CDR2 YFSETQ. CDR3 protein: CASSMEGLTEAFF. The CDR3 DNA reads as TGCGCCAGCAGCATGGAGGGACTTACTGAAGCTTTCTTT.

This clone has ten or more counts. The rearrangement joins TRBV7-9 to TRBJ1-1, with 7 bases fitting TRBD1. This CDR3 spans 13 amino acids. V lost 4 bases and J lost 5; bases outside the gene matches: 4. In germline, CDR1 is SEHNR, CDR2 FQNEAQ (reference sequence). In DNA form, the CDR3 reads TGTGCCAGCAGCTCCCCAGGGGGAACTGAAGCTTTCTTT. Protein product: CASSSPGGTEAFF. The full variable domain, its missing parts supplied by reference TRBV7-9 and TRBJ1-1, is DTGVSQNPRHKITKRGQNVTFRCDPISEHNRLYWYRQTLGQGPEFLTYFQNEAQLEKSRLLSDRFSAERPKGSFSTLEIQRTEQGDSAMYLCASSSPGGTEAFFGQGTRLTVV.

In its sample, this clone was seen many times. This chain connects TRBV7-2 to TRBJ2-7; D possibly corresponds to TRBD2 (6 bases). CDR1 is SGHTA, CDR2 FQGNSA, per germline. The CDR3 is made up of 13 amino acids. V was trimmed by 5 bases and J by 5 bases, leaving 13 bases between them. The CDR3 is CASSVGGVDEQYF. The CDR3 DNA reads as TGTGCCAGCAGCGTCGGGGGTGTTGACGAGCAGTACTTC.

This rearrangement joins TRBV28 to TRBJ1-1; 7 bases line up with TRBD1. The junction had 16 bases not matched to a gene; V was cut back by 1 base and J by 5 bases. This CDR3 is 18 amino acids long. Germline V gene lookup returns CDR1 MDHEN and CDR2 SYDVKM. This chain's CDR3 is CASSLLRGTANRRTEAFF. The CDR3 region has the DNA TGTGCCAGCAGTTTATTGCGAGGGACAGCTAACCGGAGGACTGAAGCTTTCTTT.